A single sample is the source of the 26 T cell receptor beta chains below, sequenced in a study of blood T cell repertoires in COVID-19. Generated by immunoSEQ multiplex PCR, the TCRdb table keeps only in-frame clones and is missing some. The sample lists some 200,000 clones, approximately 86% occurring once. Sequencing was done on a sample of PBMCs or T cells enriched from blood (not recorded which). The receptors originated from a woman aged 55-70 years with acute COVID-19.

The rearrangement uses TRBV7-8 and TRBJ1-6; tentatively, D is TRBD1 (5 bases). V was cut by 2 bases and J by 6 bases, with 11 bases left in between. Germline V gives CDR1 SGHVS, CDR2 FQNEAQ. The CDR3 covers 15 residues. The CDR3 loop reads CASSLTAGPNSPLHF. CDR3 nucleotide sequence: TGTGCCAGCAGCTTAACCGCAGGGCCTAATTCACCCCTCCACTTT.

V and J are TRBV5-3 and TRBJ2-7; 7 bases fit TRBD2. TRBV5-3 is noted as an ORF with a role that remains uncertain. Trimming removed 10 bases from V and 3 bases from J; junction bases left unmatched: 13. The CDR3 totals 14 residues. The CDR3 DNA sequence: TGTGCCCGAGCGAAGGCGGGAGTGGTCTACGAGCAGTACTTC. Translating it yields CARAKAGVVYEQYF.

J is TRBJ1-1 and V is TRBV5-6; D gene ambiguous. Between the trimmed V and J ends, which lost 2 bases and 0 bases, there was a span of 5 bases. The CDR3 is 13 residues long. CDR1 and CDR2 from the germline V gene are SGHDT and YYEEEE. CDR3 nucleotides: TGTGCCAGCAGCTTCGTAGTGAACACTGAAGCTTTCTTT. Amino acid sequence: CASSFVVNTEAFF. Based on the CDR3 plus reference TRBV5-6 and TRBJ1-1, the full variable domain is DAGVTQSPTHLIKTRGQQVTLRCSPKSGHDTVSWYQQALGQGPQFIFQYYEEEERQRGNFPDRFSGHQFPNYSSELNVNALLLGDSALYLCASSFVVNTEAFFGQGTRLTVV.

The rearrangement links TRBV2 to TRBJ2-5, with no clear D. The CDR3 spans 11 residues. V lost 7 bases and J 5 bases, leaving 8 bases between the germline ends. Germline CDR1 is SNHLY and CDR2 is FYNNEI. The CDR3 spells CASNLRETQYF. DNA for the CDR3: TGTGCCAGCAACCTGAGGGAGACCCAGTACTTC.

The rearrangement links TRBV7-2 to TRBJ1-2, with TRBD1 as a possible D gene (6 bases). The V end lost 8 bases, the J end lost 4 bases, and 14 bases lay between the germline ends. CDR1 and CDR2 (germline): SGHTA, FQGNSA. There are 13 residues in the CDR3. CDR3 sequence: CASDMDRRYGYTF. The CDR3 region has the DNA TGTGCCAGCGATATGGACAGACGCTATGGCTACACCTTC.

The rearrangement uses TRBV5-4 and TRBJ1-5; 7 bases are a match to TRBD1. The CDR3 consists of 14 residues. Germline CDR1 and CDR2: SGHNT and YYREEE (reference sequence). The V gene end was trimmed by 2 bases and the J gene end by 6 bases; junction bases not matched to a gene: 5. The CDR3 DNA reads TGTGCCAGCAGCTTAGGGGGCTCATTTCAGCCCCAGCATTTT. This translates into CASSLGGSFQPQHF.

The V call is TRBV27, the J call TRBJ2-3; TRBD2 agrees at 14 bases. The J segment lost 6 bases and the V segment lost 4 bases, leaving 9 bases of the junction unmatched. The CDR3 consists of 17 residues. Germline V CDR1 and CDR2: MNHEY, SMNVEV (reference sequence). CDR3 in DNA: TGTGCCAGCAGTTCGTACCGACTAGCGGGGGGGCTGGATACGCAGTATTTT. Translation gives CASSSYRLAGGLDTQYF.

This clone was seen a single time. The chain has TRBV11-2 and TRBJ2-3, with 9 nucleotides matching TRBD2. CDR1 is SGHAT and CDR2 is FQNNGV in the germline V gene. This CDR3 has 17 residues. After removal of 0 bases from V and 4 bases from J, the junction contained 8 bases not matched to a gene. The CDR3 DNA follows: TGTGCCAGCAGCTTAGATCCCTGGGCGGGGGGGCCAGATACGCAGTATTTT. It translates to CASSLDPWAGGPDTQYF.

The CDR3 reads CASSRELAGFDEQFF. CDR3 DNA sequence: TGTGCCAGCAGCAGGGAGTTAGCCGGGTTTGATGAGCAGTTCTTC. The V and J genes are TRBV5-8 and TRBJ2-1; D possibly corresponds to TRBD2 (5 bases). The V end lost 4 bases, the J end lost 8 bases, and 19 bases lay between the germline ends. The CDR3 has 15 residues. Germline V gene sequence: CDR1 SGHTS, CDR2 YDEGEE.

This clone appeared a single time. The genes are TRBV27 and TRBJ2-3; 11 bases map to TRBD1. J gave up 0 bases and V 5 bases, and 10 bases lay outside the gene matches. CDR3 length: 18 amino acids. Per germline, CDR1 MNHEY and CDR2 SMNVEV (reference sequence). The CDR3 DNA follows: TGTGCCAGCAGTCCACGCGGGACAGGGGGATATAGCACAGATACGCAGTATTTT. It is translated as CASSPRGTGGYSTDTQYF.

In its sample, this clone was seen once. The chain couples TRBV28 to TRBJ2-1, with 11 nucleotides matching TRBD2. This CDR3 contains 15 residues. Germline lookup yields CDR1 MDHEN and CDR2 SYDVKM. V gave up 3 bases and J gave up 7 bases; unmatched junction bases: 5. CDR3 sequence (DNA): TGTGCCAGCAGTTTGGGAACTAGCGGGAGTAATGAGCAGTTCTTC. Translating gives CASSLGTSGSNEQFF.

This chain links TRBV4-3 with TRBJ1-4; TRBD1 might be the D (5 bases). This CDR3 has 17 amino acids. Trimming took 0 bases from V and 0 from J, leaving 11 bases between them. Germline-derived CDR1 and CDR2 are LGHNA and YSLEER. The CDR3 nucleotides are TGCGCCAGCAGCCAAGACCCAGGGCAGTCAACTAATGAAAAACTGTTTTTT. Protein sequence: CASSQDPGQSTNEKLFF.

V usage is TRBV7-2 and J usage is TRBJ2-3; no reliable D call. This CDR3 contains 15 residues. Trimming took off 7 bases at V and 6 bases at J, with 20 bases between the two ends. Germline loops: CDR1 SGHTA, CDR2 FQGNSA. In DNA form, the CDR3 reads TGTGCCAGCAACCAACCCTCTGATTCTGCGGATACGCAGTATTTT. Its protein is CASNQPSDSADTQYF.

In its sample, this clone was seen a few times. The V gene is TRBV18, the J gene TRBJ1-4; D is possibly TRBD1 (5 bases). This CDR3 contains 14 residues. The germline V and J ends were trimmed by 0 bases and 5 bases, with 7 bases remaining between them. From germline, CDR1 is KGHSH and CDR2 LQKENI. In DNA form, the CDR3 reads TGTGCCAGCTCACCACCTCCAGGGAATGAAAAACTGTTTTTT. This translates into CASSPPPGNEKLFF.

The chain combines TRBV29-1 with TRBJ2-7; 8 positions match TRBD2. V was pared by 3 bases and J by 3 bases, with 4 bases of the junction left unmatched. In germline, CDR1 is SQVTM, CDR2 ANQGSEA. This CDR3 region has 13 residues. The CDR3 protein is CSVDWAGGYEQYF. The CDR3 DNA reads as TGCAGCGTTGACTGGGCGGGAGGCTACGAGCAGTACTTC.

The V and J genes are TRBV5-8 and TRBJ1-6; the D gene is possibly TRBD1 (5 bases). The CDR3 is made up of 14 amino acids. Germline V gene data show CDR1 as SGHTS and CDR2 as YDEGEE. Trimming took off 5 bases at V and 10 bases at J, with 16 bases between the two ends. CDR3 coding DNA: TGTGCCAGCAGGTGGGGGGACGTTCGATCACCCCTCCACTTT. Translation gives CASRWGDVRSPLHF.

DNA for the CDR3: TGTGCCAGCAGCCAAGGTAACGGGGACTATGGCTACACCTTC. Protein sequence: CASSQGNGDYGYTF. This chain joins TRBV4-2 and TRBJ1-2, with D unclear. V lost 1 base to trimming and J lost 3 bases, with 9 bases between them. The CDR3 runs 14 residues. Germline-derived CDR1 and CDR2 are LGHNA and YNFKEQ.

The gene calls are TRBV19 and TRBJ1-1; D unresolved. V lost 5 bases and J 5 bases, leaving 15 bases between the germline ends. From germline, CDR1 is LNHDA and CDR2 SQIVND (reference sequence). The CDR3 totals 14 residues. The CDR3 coding sequence is TGTGCCAGTAGTCCAACTTGGGAGAGAACTGAAGCTTTCTTT. Translated: CASSPTWERTEAFF.

The V call is TRBV19, the J call TRBJ1-4; D unclear. In germline, CDR1 is LNHDA, CDR2 SQIVND (reference sequence). The CDR3 length is 15 residues. V was shortened by 3 bases and J by 6 bases, with 14 bases between the two germline ends. The CDR3 sequence is CASSMSGGSHEKLFF. DNA for the CDR3: TGTGCCAGTAGTATGTCAGGTGGCTCCCATGAAAAACTGTTTTTT.

This clone has just a few counts. The chain recombines TRBV28 with TRBJ1-6; 7 positions agree with TRBD1. The length of the CDR3 is 14 residues. V trimming: 5 bases; J trimming: 8 bases; junction bases outside the gene matches: 6. Germline CDR1 and CDR2: MDHEN and SYDVKM. This CDR3 is CASSRTGFYSPLHF. CDR3 bases: TGTGCCAGCAGTCGGACAGGCTTTTATTCACCCCTCCACTTT. Combining the CDR3 with reference TRBV28 and TRBJ1-6 gives the whole variable domain DVKVTQSSRYLVKRTGEKVFLECVQDMDHENMFWYRQDPGLGLRLIYFSYDVKMKEKGDIPEGYSVSREKKERFSLILESASTNQTSMYLCASSRTGFYSPLHFGNGTRLTVT.

This chain uses TRBV2 with TRBJ2-5, with unresolved D. Germline V gene sequence: CDR1 SNHLY, CDR2 FYNNEI. This CDR3 comprises 13 residues. V lost 2 bases to trimming and J lost 3 bases, with 7 bases between them. The CDR3 is CASSESGEETQYF. For the CDR3, the DNA is TGTGCCAGCAGTGAATCGGGTGAAGAGACCCAGTACTTC.

The J gene is TRBJ1-6, the V gene TRBV6-4, with D tentatively TRBD1 (6 bases). Per the germline V gene, CDR1 is MRHNA and CDR2 is SNTAGT. The CDR3 is 14 residues long. V shed 6 bases and J shed 5 bases, with 11 bases lying between them. Here the CDR3 reads CASSETGNNSPLHF. The CDR3 DNA sequence: TGTGCCAGCAGCGAAACAGGGAATAATTCACCCCTCCACTTT.

CDR3 sequence (DNA): TGTGCCATCAGTGTCGCCGGTCCCGGGGATAATTCACCCCTCCACTTT. Its protein product is CAISVAGPGDNSPLHF. The rearrangement joins TRBV10-3 to TRBJ1-6; no reliable D call. Germline CDR1 and CDR2: ENHRY and SYGVKD. CDR3 length: 16 amino acids. Trimming removed 4 bases at V and 5 bases at J, with 15 bases between.

The rearrangement joins TRBV5-1 to TRBJ1-6, with a tentative D call TRBD1 (5 bases). The CDR3 runs to 15 residues. The V and J ends lost 4 bases and 6 bases respectively, with 14 bases between them. Germline CDR1 SGHRS, CDR2 YFSETQ. The CDR3 sequence: CASSPDGTVNSPLHF. Here the CDR3 DNA reads TGCGCCAGCAGCCCGGACGGGACTGTTAATTCACCCCTCCACTTT.

This chain joins TRBV27 and TRBJ1-3; a weak D match, TRBD1 (5 bases). Germline CDR1 MNHEY, CDR2 SMNVEV (reference sequence). The CDR3 totals 14 residues. V dropped 3 bases and J dropped 2 bases, with 8 bases sitting between them. The CDR3 reads CASSFQGPGNTIYF. The CDR3 DNA follows: TGTGCCAGCAGTTTCCAGGGTCCTGGAAACACCATATATTTT.

This clone was seen more than once but under ten times. The chain is built from TRBV10-3 and TRBJ1-3, with D perhaps TRBD1 (6 bases). CDR3 length equals 17 residues. V lost 8 bases to trimming and J lost 2 bases, with 22 bases between them. Germline V gene lookup returns CDR1 ENHRY and CDR2 SYGVKD. The CDR3 DNA follows: TGTGCCATCCCCCCAGGGGTCCCAGGGATCCCTGGAAACACCATATATTTT. Amino acid sequence: CAIPPGVPGIPGNTIYF.